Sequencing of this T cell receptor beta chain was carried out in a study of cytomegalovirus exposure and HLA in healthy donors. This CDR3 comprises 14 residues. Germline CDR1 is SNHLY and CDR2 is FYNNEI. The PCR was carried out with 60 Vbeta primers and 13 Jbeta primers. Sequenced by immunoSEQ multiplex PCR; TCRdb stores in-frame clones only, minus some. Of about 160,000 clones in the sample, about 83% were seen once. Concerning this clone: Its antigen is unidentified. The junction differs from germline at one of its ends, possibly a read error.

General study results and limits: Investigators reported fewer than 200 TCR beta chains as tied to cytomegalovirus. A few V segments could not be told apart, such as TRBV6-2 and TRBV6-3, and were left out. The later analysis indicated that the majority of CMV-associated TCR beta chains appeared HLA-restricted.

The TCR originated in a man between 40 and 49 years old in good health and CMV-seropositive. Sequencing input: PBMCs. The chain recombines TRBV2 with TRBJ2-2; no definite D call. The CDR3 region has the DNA TGTGCCAGCAGTGTGGGCCAGAACGCCGGGGAGCTGTTTTTT. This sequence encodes CASSVGQNAGELFF.